A single sample is the source of the 30 T cell receptor beta chains below, sequenced in a study of response to subunit inactivated influenza vaccine. Using its own MiXCR run on the RT-PCR reads, TCRdb lists one record per CDR3 protein. Of hundreds of thousands of distinct CDR3 sequences in the sample, approximately 14% are singletons; the top ten hold 6% to 9.5%. The sequencing here drew on PBMCs from blood, taken around 14 days before vaccination. The source of these receptors is a man over 45 who received an inactivated influenza vaccine.

This clonotype was seen more than once but under ten times. The V and J genes are TRBV12-3 or TRBV12-4 and TRBJ1-2; D is undetermined. The V gene lost 4 bases and the J gene lost 6 bases, with 6 bases spanning the gap. The CDR3 contains 11 residues. The CDR3 sequence: CASSWGDGYTF. The DNA of the CDR3 is TGTGCCAGCAGTTGGGGAGATGGCTACACCTTC.

The chain employs TRBV12-3 or TRBV12-4 and TRBJ2-5; D is ambiguous. Trimming took 4 bases from V and 5 from J, leaving 17 bases between them. The CDR3 consists of 15 residues. DNA for the CDR3: TGTGCCAGCAGTTATGTTGGGCCCCCTGGCGAGACCCAGTACTTC. Amino acid sequence: CASSYVGPPGETQYF.

The J gene is TRBJ1-5, the V gene TRBV12-3 or TRBV12-4; D is unclear. Trimming left V 5 bases short and J 4 bases short, with 12 bases between. There are 14 residues in the CDR3. This chain's CDR3 is CASSDTGINQPQHF. DNA of the CDR3: TGTGCCAGCAGTGACACCGGAATTAATCAGCCCCAGCATTTT.

This clonotype showed up just a few times. The genes are TRBV12-3 or TRBV12-4 and TRBJ2-7; D unresolved. The CDR3 runs 15 residues. The ends were cut back, 1 base at V and 2 bases at J, with 12 bases in the middle. The chain's CDR3 is CASSLGASTAYEQYF. The DNA for the CDR3 is TGTGCCAGCAGTTTAGGGGCCTCAACTGCCTACGAGCAGTACTTC.

This clonotype was seen ten or more times. This chain's CDR3 is CASSLGIQSDTQYF. For the CDR3, the DNA is TGCGCCAGCAGCTTGGGTATCCAGTCAGATACGCAGTATTTT. V gene TRBV5-1 combines with J gene TRBJ2-3; D is unclear. The CDR3 is made up of 14 amino acids. Germline loops: CDR1 SGHRS, CDR2 YFSETQ. The V gene lost 0 bases and the J gene lost 4 bases, with 9 bases spanning the gap.

In this sample, this clonotype turned up a few times. V and J are TRBV11-3 and TRBJ2-5; D is unresolved. The CDR3 runs 13 residues. The germline CDR1 and CDR2 sequences are SGHNT and YENEEA. The ends were cut back, 5 bases at V and 2 bases at J, with 9 bases in the middle. CDR3 DNA: TGTGCCAGCAGCATTGTGTTTCAAGAGACCCAGTACTTC. Protein sequence: CASSIVFQETQYF. Full variable domain (remainder filled in from reference TRBV11-3 and TRBJ2-5): EAGVVQSPRYKIIEKKQPVAFWCNPISGHNTLYWYLQNLGQGPELLIRYENEEAVDDSQLPKDRFSAERLKGVDSTLKIQPAELGDSAVYLCASSIVFQETQYFGPGTRLLVL.

This clonotype appeared many times. This chain joins TRBV5-1 and TRBJ1-1; TRBD1 agrees at 8 bases. The CDR3 is 13 amino acids. Trimming cost V 4 bases and J 6 bases; bases outside gene matches: 5. CDR1 and CDR2 (germline): SGHRS, YFSETQ. The CDR3, as DNA: TGCGCCAGCAGCCCTGGACAGGGTGCTGAAGCTTTCTTT. Amino acid sequence: CASSPGQGAEAFF.

Many counts were recorded for this clonotype. The chain employs TRBV12-3 or TRBV12-4 and TRBJ2-1, with D perhaps given as TRBD1 or TRBD2 (6 bases each). Deletions cut 3 bases from V and 2 bases from J, with 8 bases between. The CDR3 is 14 residues long. The CDR3 DNA reads as TGTGCCAGCAGTTTTGGGGGGCCCTACAATGAGCAGTTCTTC. Its translation: CASSFGGPYNEQFF.

This clonotype was counted only a few times. This sequence joins TRBV20-1 and TRBJ2-3; maybe TRBD2 (6 bases). V lost 0 bases to trimming and J lost 4 bases, with 8 bases between them. The V gene's germline CDR1 is DFQATT and CDR2 SNEGSKA (reference sequence). This CDR3 is 13 amino acids long. CDR3: CSARDREADTQYF. CDR3 DNA: TGCAGTGCTAGAGATAGGGAGGCAGATACGCAGTATTTT.

This clonotype occurred a few times. The chain is built from TRBV20-1 and TRBJ2-3; 10 bases are a match to TRBD2. This CDR3 comprises 18 residues. The germline V gene has CDR1 DFQATT and CDR2 SNEGSKA (reference sequence). Unmatched junction bases numbered 12, after V lost 0 bases and J lost 3 bases. CDR3 DNA sequence: TGCAGTGCTAGAGATTACCCAACAATAGCGGGGGGTACAGATACGCAGTATTTT. Protein product: CSARDYPTIAGGTDTQYF.

This chain joins TRBV6-1 and TRBJ1-2; D call uncertain. Germline values: CDR1 MNHNS, CDR2 SASEGT. This CDR3 spans 16 amino acids. V was shortened by 6 bases and J by 5 bases, with 22 bases between the two germline ends. The CDR3 bases are TGTGCCAGCAGCCTCGGACTCCGCAGAGAGGTATATGGCTACACCTTC. As protein: CASSLGLRREVYGYTF.

The table lists this clonotype with a few counts. This rearrangement joins TRBV20-1 to TRBJ2-1; tentative D call: TRBD2 (5 bases). CDR3 length: 17 amino acids. Trimming took off 0 bases at V and 0 bases at J, with 15 bases between the two ends. Looked up from germline, CDR1 is DFQATT and CDR2 is SNEGSKA (reference sequence). The CDR3 DNA reads TGCAGTGCTAGAGAGTTCAGCGGCATCAGCTCCTACAATGAGCAGTTCTTC. Its protein is CSAREFSGISSYNEQFF.

This clonotype showed up many times. This chain uses TRBV5-1 with TRBJ2-2; 9 positions match TRBD1. The germline V gene encodes CDR1 SGHRS and CDR2 YFSETQ. CDR3 size: 15 residues. V trimming: 2 bases; J trimming: 3 bases; junction bases outside the gene matches: 2. CDR3 sequence reads: CASSFGQGYTGELFF. CDR3 nucleotides: TGCGCCAGCAGCTTTGGACAGGGGTACACCGGGGAGCTGTTTTTT.

This clonotype was recorded a few times. The gene calls are TRBV29-1 and TRBJ2-7; 9 bases match TRBD1. CDR1 is SQVTM, CDR2 ANQGSEA, per germline. The length of the CDR3 is 13 residues. J lost 4 bases, V lost 2 bases, and 3 bases had no gene match. The CDR3 DNA sequence: TGCAGCGTTGAAACAGGGGGCCAATACGAGCAGTACTTC. Protein product: CSVETGGQYEQYF.

The chain uses TRBV20-1 and TRBJ2-6; D possibly corresponds to TRBD2 (6 bases). This CDR3 region has 15 residues. Between the trimmed V and J ends, which lost 3 bases and 1 base, there was a span of 10 bases. Germline V gives CDR1 DFQATT, CDR2 SNEGSKA (reference sequence). The CDR3 sequence is CSASRGVSGANVLTF. The CDR3 bases are TGCAGTGCTAGCCGCGGGGTATCTGGGGCCAACGTCCTGACTTTC.

This chain uses TRBV12-3 or TRBV12-4 with TRBJ2-7; perhaps D is TRBD1 or TRBD2 (5 bases each). Between the trimmed V and J ends, which lost 6 bases and 3 bases, there was a span of 15 bases. The CDR3 runs 14 residues. CDR3 amino acids: CASSPGLNVYEQYF. CDR3 DNA sequence: TGTGCCAGCAGCCCGGGGCTAAATGTCTACGAGCAGTACTTC.

The rearrangement joins TRBV6-5 to TRBJ2-5; tentative D call: TRBD2 (7 bases). Trimming took 2 bases from V and 4 from J, leaving 14 bases between them. There are 15 residues in the CDR3. In germline, CDR1 is MNHEY, CDR2 SVGAGI. CDR3 in DNA: TGTGCCAGCAGTTACACAGGGTGGGGGGGAGAGACCCAGTACTTC. It yields the protein CASSYTGWGGETQYF.

The V and J genes are TRBV23-1 and TRBJ2-1; 8 bases fit TRBD2. TRBV23-1 is marked as an open reading frame, function uncertain. The junction had 13 bases not matched to a gene; V was cut back by 8 bases and J by 4 bases. The CDR3 is made up of 16 amino acids. For the CDR3, the DNA is TGCGCCAGCTCCCATGCGGAGCGGGAGACATACAATGAGCAGTTCTTC. It yields the protein CASSHAERETYNEQFF.

This clonotype was picked up many times. The chain recombines TRBV5-1 with TRBJ2-2; D gene ambiguous. This CDR3 has 14 amino acids. The germline CDR1 and CDR2 sequences are SGHRS and YFSETQ. Trimming removed 0 bases at V and 2 bases at J, with 5 bases between. The CDR3 region is CASSLESNTGELFF. The CDR3 DNA sequence: TGCGCCAGCAGCTTGGAATCCAACACCGGGGAGCTGTTTTTT. Using reference TRBV5-1 and TRBJ2-2 for the parts outside the CDR3, the full variable domain is KAGVTQTPRYLIKTRGQQVTLSCSPISGHRSVSWYQQTPGQGLQFLFEYFSETQRNKGNFPGRFSGRQFSNSRSEMNVSTLELGDSALYLCASSLESNTGELFFGEGSRLTVL.

This rearrangement joins TRBV5-1 to TRBJ2-5; 14 bases are shared with TRBD2. CDR3 length: 16 amino acids. CDR1 and CDR2 (germline): SGHRS, YFSETQ. J gave up 5 bases and V 7 bases, and 10 bases lay outside the gene matches. The CDR3 DNA reads as TGCGCCAGCTCACCTGGACTAGCGGGGGGCTTGGAGACCCAGTACTTC. This encodes CASSPGLAGGLETQYF.

The chain recombines TRBV20-1 with TRBJ2-1, with TRBD2 identical over 8 bases. The CDR3 length is 14 residues. Germline V lookup: CDR1 DFQATT, CDR2 SNEGSKA (reference sequence). Losses at the gene ends were 3 bases for V and 6 bases for J; bases not matched to a gene: 7. This CDR3 is CSAREPSGSNEQFF. The CDR3 DNA reads TGCAGTGCTAGGGAGCCCAGCGGGAGCAATGAGCAGTTCTTC.

This chain links TRBV25-1 with TRBJ2-1; D not certain. V was shortened by 1 base and J by 0 bases, with 10 bases between the two germline ends. The CDR3 is 16 residues long. Germline CDR1 is MGHDK and CDR2 is SYGVNS. The DNA for the CDR3 is TGTGCCAGCAGTGAATCATCGCTGTACTCCTACAATGAGCAGTTCTTC. Its protein product is CASSESSLYSYNEQFF.

This clonotype was seen a few times. V is TRBV5-1 and J is TRBJ2-7, with a possible D match to TRBD1 (6 bases). The germline CDR1 and CDR2 sequences are SGHRS and YFSETQ. The V and J ends lost 2 bases and 5 bases respectively, with 14 bases between them. This CDR3 is built from 14 residues. The CDR3 nucleotides are TGCGCCAGCAGCTTCGGGCAGGGGTTCAACGAGCAGTACTTC. Protein product: CASSFGQGFNEQYF.

This clonotype has ten or more counts. The V call is TRBV20-1, the J call TRBJ2-3, with D hard to call. Between the trimmed V and J ends, which lost 3 bases and 2 bases, there was a span of 15 bases. From germline, CDR1 is DFQATT and CDR2 SNEGSKA (reference sequence). The CDR3 contains 15 residues. The CDR3 protein is CSASRQLTPTDTQYF. CDR3 sequence (DNA): TGCAGTGCTAGCCGCCAACTAACTCCCACAGATACGCAGTATTTT.

This clonotype showed up just a few times. This sequence joins TRBV29-1 and TRBJ1-2; a possible D gene is TRBD1 (5 bases). V dropped 3 bases and J dropped 0 bases, with 8 bases sitting between them. The CDR3 is 13 amino acids. Germline V gene sequence: CDR1 SQVTM, CDR2 ANQGSEA. CDR3 nucleotides: TGCAGCGTTGAGGGGCCAGCTAACTATGGCTACACCTTC. This sequence encodes CSVEGPANYGYTF.

This clonotype has only a few counts. This chain joins TRBV7-2 and TRBJ1-1, with TRBD1 as a possible D gene (5 bases). Trimming cost V 8 bases and J 4 bases, with 14 bases left between them. From germline, CDR1 is SGHTA and CDR2 FQGNSA. The CDR3 totals 13 residues. The CDR3 DNA follows: TGTGCCAGCGGGGCGGGCGTAGCCACTGAAGCTTTCTTT. Translated: CASGAGVATEAFF.

The rearrangement links TRBV12-3 or TRBV12-4 to TRBJ2-5, with a possible D match to TRBD2 (6 bases). V dropped 6 bases and J dropped 1 base, with 15 bases sitting between them. This CDR3 spans 15 amino acids. CDR3 sequence: CASRRGQRSQETQYF. CDR3 DNA sequence: TGTGCCAGCAGGCGGGGCCAACGCAGCCAAGAGACCCAGTACTTC.

This chain joins TRBV6-2 or TRBV6-3 and TRBJ2-2, with 10 bases identical to TRBD2. The germline V gene encodes CDR1 MNHEY and CDR2 SVGEGT. V shed 5 bases, J shed 6 bases, and the junction held 9 bases outside the gene matches. This CDR3 spans 16 amino acids. The DNA for the CDR3 is TGTGCCAGCAGTAACCTAGCGGGAGTAATTTCCGGGGAGCTGTTTTTT. This translates into CASSNLAGVISGELFF.

This chain joins TRBV9 and TRBJ1-5; D is perhaps TRBD1 (5 bases). The germline CDR1 and CDR2 sequences are SGDLS and YYNGEE. Trimming pared 0 bases from V and 4 bases from J, leaving 14 bases between. The CDR3 extends over 16 amino acids. The CDR3, as DNA: TGTGCCAGCAGCGTAGGAGTAGGGACGGATAATCAGCCCCAGCATTTT. Translating it yields CASSVGVGTDNQPQHF.

This clonotype has more than one count but fewer than ten. Compared with germline, one end of the junction differs, possibly owing to a read error. The chain is built from TRBV7-3 and TRBJ2-1; 13 bases fit TRBD2. Germline lookup yields CDR1 SGHTA and CDR2 FQGTGA. The CDR3 totals 15 residues. CDR3 sequence (DNA): TGTGCCAGCAGCGTAACTAGCGGGAGGGCCAGTGAGCAGTTCTTC. Translated, it gives CASSVTSGRASEQFF.